The clone carrying this TCR beta chain was seen more than once but under ten times. The antigen is undetermined. The sample originates from a study of T cells in Graves' hyperthyroidism and ophthalmopathy. In the study overall: Blood was drawn when the patient was first diagnosed and still untreated. Study-wide findings and caveats: Ophthalmopathy, as predicted by the model, came a median about seven months after the prediction. Most thyroid clonotypes that were expanded above 0.001 also turned up in blood.

RNA transcripts yielded amplified TCR beta CDR3 regions. The TCR CDR3 first-round RT-PCR relied on the HTBI primer set. MiXCR, run by TCRdb on the multiplex PCR reads, gives a single entry per CDR3 protein. The sample has approximately 530,000 distinct CDR3 sequences; approximately 16% are singletons. The CDR3 runs to 14 residues. Germline CDR1 ENHRY, CDR2 SYGVKD. Between the trimmed V and J ends, which lost 4 bases and 2 bases, there was a span of 11 bases. This receptor was obtained from a woman aged 18-29 years with Graves' hyperthyroidism. Source material: blood. The chain has TRBV10-3 and TRBJ2-5; possible D gene TRBD1, 6 bases. This chain's CDR3 is CAISAAGVQETQYF. CDR3 coding DNA: TGTGCCATCAGTGCCGCAGGGGTACAAGAGACCCAGTACTTC.